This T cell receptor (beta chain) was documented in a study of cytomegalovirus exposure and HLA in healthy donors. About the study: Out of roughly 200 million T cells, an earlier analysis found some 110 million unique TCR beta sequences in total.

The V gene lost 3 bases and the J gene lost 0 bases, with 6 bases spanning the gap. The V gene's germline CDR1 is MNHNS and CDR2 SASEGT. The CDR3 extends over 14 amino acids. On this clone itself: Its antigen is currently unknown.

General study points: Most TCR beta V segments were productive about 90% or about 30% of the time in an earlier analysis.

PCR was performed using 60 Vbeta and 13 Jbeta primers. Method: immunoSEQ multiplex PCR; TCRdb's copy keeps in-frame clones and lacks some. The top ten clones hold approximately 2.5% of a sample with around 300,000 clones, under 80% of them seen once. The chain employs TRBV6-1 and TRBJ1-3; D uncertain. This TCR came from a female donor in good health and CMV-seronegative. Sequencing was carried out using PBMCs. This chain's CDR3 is CASSDRLSGNTIYF. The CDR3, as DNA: TGTGCCAGCAGTGACAGACTCTCTGGAAACACCATATATTTT.